This T cell receptor beta chain comes out of a study of blood T cell repertoires in COVID-19. In the study overall: Some COVID-19 samples were acute and others convalescent; all came from the United States, Italy and Spain. T cells, B-cell-depleted T cells, or PBMCs supplied cDNA or gDNA.

As originally analysed: For nucleated cells, counts were estimated from reference gene primer amplification. Only in-frame clones appear in the TCRdb table, and some are missing; sequencing was by immunoSEQ multiplex PCR. V and J calls and clone size are as listed in that table; D and trimming were resolved from the DNA. The table has 260,000 or so clones, 88% seen once. This clone came up a few times. The study recruited people aged about 18 to 89 years across under 25 US areas. The CDR3 spans 16 residues. Trimming pared 4 bases from V and 1 base from J, leaving 15 bases between. In germline, CDR1 is SNHLY, CDR2 FYNNEI.

The rearrangement uses TRBV2 and TRBJ2-3, with no clear D. This receptor was taken from a woman aged 40 to 50 with acute COVID-19. Specimen: PBMCs or T cells enriched from blood (not recorded which). CDR3 loop: CASSGAQFEGTDTQYF. CDR3 bases: TGTGCCAGCAGTGGAGCCCAATTCGAGGGCACAGATACGCAGTATTTT.